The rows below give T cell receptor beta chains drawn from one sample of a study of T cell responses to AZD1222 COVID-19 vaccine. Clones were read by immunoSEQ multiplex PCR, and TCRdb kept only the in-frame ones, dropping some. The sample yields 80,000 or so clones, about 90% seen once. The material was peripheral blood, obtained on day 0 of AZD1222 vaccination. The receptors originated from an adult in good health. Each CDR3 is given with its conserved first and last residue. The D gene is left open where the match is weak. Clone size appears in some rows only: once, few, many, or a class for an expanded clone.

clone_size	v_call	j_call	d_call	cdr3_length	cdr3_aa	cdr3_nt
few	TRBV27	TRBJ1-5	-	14	CASRGGVGGKPQHF	TGTGCCAGCCGAGGTGGGGTCGGTGGAAAGCCCCAGCATTTT
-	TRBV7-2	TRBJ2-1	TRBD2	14	CASSLTSVYNEQFF	TGTGCCAGCAGCCTGACTAGCGTCTACAATGAGCAGTTCTTC
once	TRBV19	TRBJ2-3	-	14	CASKAASQTDTQYF	TGTGCCAGTAAGGCTGCCAGCCAAACAGATACGCAGTATTTT
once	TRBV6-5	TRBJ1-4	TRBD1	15	CASSYSGGQGWKLFF	TGTGCCAGCAGTTACTCTGGGGGACAGGGCTGGAAACTGTTTTTT
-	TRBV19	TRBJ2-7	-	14	CASSPGRGTYEQYF	TGTGCCAGTAGCCCTGGCCGGGGAACCTACGAGCAGTACTTC
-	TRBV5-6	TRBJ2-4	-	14	CASSKAGAKNIQYF	TGTGCCAGCAGCAAAGCGGGTGCCAAAAACATTCAGTACTTC
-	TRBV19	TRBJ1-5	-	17	CASSIDQFLEGNQPQHF	TGTGCCAGTAGTATAGATCAATTCCTGGAAGGCAATCAGCCCCAGCATTTT
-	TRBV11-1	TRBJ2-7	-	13	CASSPWETYEQYF	TGTGCCAGCAGCCCCTGGGAGACCTACGAGCAGTACTTC
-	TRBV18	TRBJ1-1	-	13	CASSPEVQNKAFF	TGTGCCAGCTCACCAGAAGTACAGAATAAAGCTTTCTTT
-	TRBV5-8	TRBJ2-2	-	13	CASRGLFSGELFF	TGTGCCAGCAGGGGGCTATTTTCCGGGGAGCTGTTTTTT
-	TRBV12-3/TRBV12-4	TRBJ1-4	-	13	CASSLGGDEKLFF	TGTGCCAGCTCTCTAGGAGGGGATGAAAAACTGTTTTTT